These 14 T cell receptor beta chains came from one sample sequenced in a study of cytomegalovirus exposure and HLA in healthy donors (TCRdb year 2017). The receptor library was made with the immunoSEQ multiplex PCR assay. For the multiplex PCR, a mixture combining 60 forward primers for TCR Vbeta segments and 13 reverse primers for TCR Jbeta segments was used. Held by TCRdb, this immuneACCESS table contains in-frame sequences only and omits some clones. Under half of the omission traces to an unresolved V gene where checked; the cause of the rest is unknown. The sample contains approximately 280,000 clones, about nine tenths of them found a single time. Roughly 4% of the sample rests with the top ten. Sample: PBMCs. The receptors stem from a man aged 35 to 55 in good health and CMV-seropositive.

The chain has TRBV11-3 and TRBJ2-3; D remains ambiguous. From germline, CDR1 is SGHNT and CDR2 YENEEA. Trimming took 2 bases from V and 2 from J, leaving 8 bases between them. The CDR3 loop spans 14 amino acids. The DNA for the CDR3 is TGTGCCAGCAGCTTAACACGAAACACAGATACGCAGTATTTT. This sequence encodes CASSLTRNTDTQYF. The whole variable domain, remainder taken from reference TRBV11-3 and TRBJ2-3, is EAGVVQSPRYKIIEKKQPVAFWCNPISGHNTLYWYLQNLGQGPELLIRYENEEAVDDSQLPKDRFSAERLKGVDSTLKIQPAELGDSAVYLCASSLTRNTDTQYFGPGTRLTVL.

In nucleotides, the CDR3 is TGTGCCAGCAGTGAAAACAGGGTCTCCTACGAGCAGTACTTC. Translated, it gives CASSENRVSYEQYF. V usage is TRBV2 and J usage is TRBJ2-7; possible D gene TRBD1, 6 bases. V lost 2 bases to trimming and J lost 0 bases, with 8 bases between them. Germline V lookup: CDR1 SNHLY, CDR2 FYNNEI. CDR3 length: 14 amino acids.

V gene TRBV7-2 combines with J gene TRBJ2-2; D remains unclear. The V end lost 0 bases, the J end lost 1 base, and 9 bases lay between the germline ends. Germline-derived CDR1 and CDR2 are SGHTA and FQGNSA. This CDR3 is 16 amino acids long. CDR3 bases: TGTGCCAGCAGCTTAGCCCCGAACAGGAACACCGGGGAGCTGTTTTTT. Residues: CASSLAPNRNTGELFF. The entire variable domain, with the rest obtained from reference TRBV7-2 and TRBJ2-2, is as follows: GAGVSQSPSNKVTEKGKDVELRCDPISGHTALYWYRQSLGQGLEFLIYFQGNSAPDKSGLPSDRFSAERTGGSVSTLTIQRTQQEDSAVYLCASSLAPNRNTGELFFGEGSRLTVL.

This clone showed up just a few times. The V and J genes are TRBV5-4 and TRBJ1-5; TRBD1 is a possible D gene (6 bases). This CDR3 is built from 15 residues. V was pared by 1 base and J by 3 bases, with 11 bases between. Germline lookup yields CDR1 SGHNT and CDR2 YYREEE (reference sequence). CDR3 loop: CASSLRGWNNQPQHF. The CDR3 bases are TGTGCCAGCAGCTTGAGGGGGTGGAACAATCAGCCCCAGCATTTT.

The rearrangement joins TRBV21-1 to TRBJ2-3; the D call in the table, TRBD1, was not verified against the DNA. TRBV21-1 is a pseudogene locus. The CDR3 runs 17 residues. DNA of the CDR3: TGTGCCAGCAGCAAAGTGCTGCAGGCGTCCTACACAGATACGCAGTATTTT. Translation: CASSKVLQASYTDTQYF.

The chain links TRBV18 to TRBJ1-1; 7 bases match TRBD1. Germline CDR1 reads KGHSH; CDR2 reads LQKENI. The CDR3 extends over 15 amino acids. Trimming took 4 bases from V and 0 from J; bases not matched to a gene: 5. DNA for the CDR3: TGTGCCAGCTCACGGAAACAGGGGCTGAACACTGAAGCTTTCTTT. Residues: CASSRKQGLNTEAFF.

The J gene is TRBJ1-2, the V gene TRBV29-1; D may be TRBD1 (5 bases). The ends were cut back, 4 bases at V and 1 base at J, with 13 bases in the middle. The CDR3 loop spans 14 amino acids. The germline CDR1 and CDR2 sequences are SQVTM and ANQGSEA. This CDR3 is CSVVREGHNYGYTF. CDR3 nucleotides: TGCAGCGTTGTCAGGGAGGGCCATAACTATGGCTACACCTTC.

V gene TRBV13 combines with J gene TRBJ1-6, with D hard to call. Germline values: CDR1 PRHDT, CDR2 FYEKMQ (reference sequence). Trimming shortened V by 10 bases and J by 9 bases, and 25 bases separated the two germline ends. The length of the CDR3 is 16 residues. CDR3 nucleotides: TGTGCCACCTCCGCCGGGTCAACATCATCCGTTTCACCCCTCCACTTT. Translated, it gives CATSAGSTSSVSPLHF.

The chain has TRBV14 and TRBJ1-1; D is uncertain. The CDR3 spans 13 residues. The V and J ends lost 1 base and 4 bases respectively, with 7 bases between them. Germline CDR1 SGHDN, CDR2 FVKESK. The CDR3 sequence is CASSQGVRTEAFF. In DNA, the CDR3 is TGTGCCAGCAGCCAAGGAGTTCGCACTGAAGCTTTCTTT.

This sequence joins TRBV6-6 and TRBJ2-2; 10 bases align to TRBD1. The V and J ends lost 10 bases and 5 bases, in that order; junction bases with no gene match: 10. The germline gives CDR1 MNHNY, CDR2 SVGAGI (reference sequence). The CDR3 sequence is 15 residues long. Here the CDR3 DNA reads TGTGCCACTAGACAGGGGGCTATCTGGACCGGGGAGCTGTTTTTT. Amino acid sequence: CATRQGAIWTGELFF.

The chain uses TRBV7-9 and TRBJ2-3, with D possibly being TRBD1 (5 bases). Germline V gene sequence: CDR1 SEHNR, CDR2 FQNEAQ (reference sequence). CDR3 length: 15 amino acids. The V and J ends lost 6 bases and 6 bases respectively, with 19 bases between them. DNA for the CDR3: TGTGCCAGCAGACCTCCGGTCATACAGGCGGATACGCAGTATTTT. Its translation is CASRPPVIQADTQYF.

This clone occurred once. The chain joins TRBV28 to TRBJ2-5; 8 nucleotides match TRBD2. Germline assignment: CDR1 MDHEN and CDR2 SYDVKM. The CDR3 sequence is 15 residues long. The ends lost 2 bases at V and 5 bases at J; junction bases unmatched: 7. The CDR3 DNA reads as TGTGCCAGCAGTTTACTAGCGGGCGAGGGGGAGACCCAGTACTTC. This codes for CASSLLAGEGETQYF.

The chain carries TRBV5-6 and TRBJ1-4; the match to TRBD1 covers 8 bases. The ends lost 5 bases at V and 8 bases at J; junction bases unmatched: 8. The CDR3 length is 14 residues. Germline V lookup: CDR1 SGHDT, CDR2 YYEEEE. The CDR3 DNA is TGTGCCAGCAGACCCAGGGGGCGGAAAGAAAAACTGTTTTTT. It translates to CASRPRGRKEKLFF.

The chain uses TRBV27 and TRBJ2-7, with a weak D call TRBD1 (5 bases). V lost 0 bases to trimming and J lost 3 bases, with 12 bases between them. Germline V gives CDR1 MNHEY, CDR2 SMNVEV (reference sequence). The CDR3 is 15 amino acids. As DNA, the CDR3 is TGTGCCAGCAGTTTATCAGCAGGGATCAGCTACGAGCAGTACTTC. It encodes CASSLSAGISYEQYF.